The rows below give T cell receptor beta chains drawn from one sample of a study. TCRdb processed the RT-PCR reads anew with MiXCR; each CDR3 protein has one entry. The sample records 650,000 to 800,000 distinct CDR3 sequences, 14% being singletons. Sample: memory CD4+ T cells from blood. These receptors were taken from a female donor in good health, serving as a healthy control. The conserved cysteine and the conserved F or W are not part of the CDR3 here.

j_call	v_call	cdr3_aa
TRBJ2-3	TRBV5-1	ASTLQMVAGGTDTQY
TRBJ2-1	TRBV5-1	ASSLEQARDNEQF
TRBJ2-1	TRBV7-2	ASSPPNPGTIGQF
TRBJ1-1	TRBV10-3	AISEMGQGATEAF
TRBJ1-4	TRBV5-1	ASSSGTGGREKLF
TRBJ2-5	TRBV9	ASSVVPGSGTQY
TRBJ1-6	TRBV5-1	ASSLVGAPSPLH
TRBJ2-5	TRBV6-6	ASSQKGTNQETQY
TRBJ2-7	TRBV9	ASSAAGQGNEQY
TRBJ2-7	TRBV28	ASSPSGAGYEQY
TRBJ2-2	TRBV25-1	ASSDIRGAFGELF
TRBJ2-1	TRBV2	ASMAAVYNEQF
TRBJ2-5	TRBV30	AWVPGAETQY
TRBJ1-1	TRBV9	ASSETVNTEAF
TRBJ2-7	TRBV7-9	ASSSILGAGGGHEQY
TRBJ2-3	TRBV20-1	SARRLAGGGDTQY
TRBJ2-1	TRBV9	ASSAEGRGLAYNEQF
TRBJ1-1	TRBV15	ATRSRGPRNTEAF
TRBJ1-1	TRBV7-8	ASSLVAGGAF
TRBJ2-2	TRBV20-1	SASKGGNTGELF
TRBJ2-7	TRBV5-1	ASSLLTSGSGEQY
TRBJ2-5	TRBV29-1	SIWTRETQY
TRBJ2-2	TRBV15	ATSRDTASALTGELF
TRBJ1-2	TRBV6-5	ASSPGPSRGGYT
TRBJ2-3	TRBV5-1	ASSASGQSRDTQY
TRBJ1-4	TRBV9	ASSVDLGTYEKLF
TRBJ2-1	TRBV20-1	SARDQGQEGNEQF
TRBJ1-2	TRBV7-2	ATQVPGREINYGYT
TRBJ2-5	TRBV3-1	ASSHSGIQETQY
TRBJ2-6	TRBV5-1	ASSLFFGQGSSGANVLT
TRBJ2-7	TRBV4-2	ASSPEGGPGLAYEQY
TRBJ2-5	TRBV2	ASCTTGGIQETQY
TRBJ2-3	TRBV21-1	ASSKGWRTDTQY
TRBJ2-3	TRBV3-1	ASSQSSSGDTQY
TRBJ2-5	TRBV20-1	SASLAENKKGETQY
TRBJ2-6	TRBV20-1	SAAPGTSVWGANVLT
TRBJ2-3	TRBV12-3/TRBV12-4	ASRTGLGDTQY
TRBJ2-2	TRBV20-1	SARVPRGGNTGELF
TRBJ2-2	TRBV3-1	ASSQVGRTNTGELF
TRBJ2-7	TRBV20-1	SAREIGGTAYEQY
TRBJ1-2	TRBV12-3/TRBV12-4	ATKKTDNYGYT
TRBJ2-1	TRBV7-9	ASSLGLGLGPFNNEQF
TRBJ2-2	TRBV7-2	ASSLAATANTGELF
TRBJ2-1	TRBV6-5	ASTRGGTNEQF
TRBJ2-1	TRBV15	ATSRDLGTTNEQF
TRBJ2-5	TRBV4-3	ASSQGSGLVRETQY
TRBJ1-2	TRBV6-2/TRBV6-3	ASSGPDRGEIAGYT
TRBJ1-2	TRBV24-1	ATSDPIANYGYT
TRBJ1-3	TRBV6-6	ASSPSVPVSGNTIY
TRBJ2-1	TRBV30	AWRRQGRNEQF
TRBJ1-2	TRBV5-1	ASSSQGPLDGYT
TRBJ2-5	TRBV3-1	ASRLTSGNSGETQY
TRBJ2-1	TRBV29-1	SVDLGFAYNEQF